This T cell receptor beta chain was found in a study of a mutant IDH1 vaccine in newly diagnosed glioma (dated by TCRdb to about 2021). General notes on the study: Vaccination started 4-6 weeks after radiotherapy alone, or was given together with temozolomide cycles in the groups whose treatment included chemotherapy. The approximately 30 treated patients were approximately 62% male and roughly 40% female, with a mean age of approximately 40 years. Prior to enrollment, standard therapy consisting of radiotherapy alone, temozolomide alone, or radiochemotherapy with temozolomide had been administered to patients, with the combination being received by most patients. Visit V12 was the week-35 safety follow-up and visit V13 was the week-47 end of study. Peripheral blood samples were drawn at six visits, namely V03 (baseline), V05, V07, V10, V12 and V13. For exploratory analyses, longitudinal TCRB deep sequencing was carried out in about 26 treated patients wherever samples were available. Overall study results and their limits: Vaccine-induced immune responses across multiple MHC alleles were detected in approximately 93% of patients. Pseudoprogression seemed to be unrelated to changes in the top peripheral T cell clonotypes found by TCRB sequencing. Availability determined which PBMC samples were chosen for TCRB deep sequencing. It was noted by the authors that analyses of patient blood samples could not be reproduced owing to sample limitations.

The time point label on this specimen signifies: week 35, safety follow-up. Every vaccine dose consisted of 300 ug of a 20-mer mutant IDH1 peptide in Montanide, administered subcutaneously together with topical imiquimod. Patients were given eight vaccinations, in weeks 1, 3, 5, 7, 11, 15, 19 and 23, which matched visits V03 through V10. The donors had newly diagnosed IDH1-mutant astrocytomas of WHO grade 3 or 4 that showed loss of nuclear ATRX. The samples were drawn from NOA16, a multicentre, single-arm, open-label phase I trial in Germany that tested a mutant IDH1 peptide vaccine in humans for the first time. Genomic DNA for TCRB sequencing was extracted from EDTA blood using the DNeasy Blood and Tissue Kit. Library preparation employed the immunoSEQ multiplex PCR assay. The hsTCRB Kit was used according to the manufacturer's protocol to amplify rearranged TCR beta chain sequences. An Illumina MiSeq was used to sequence the TCRB libraries. In the authors' own workflow: The kit vendor's proprietary platform handled demultiplexing, trimming and gene mapping. TCRdb provides this immuneACCESS table in a form limited to in-frame rearrangements. Some clones are lacking; in checked studies, under half of them reflect an unresolved V gene, and why the rest are absent is not known. Clonal size and the V and J genes are those of that table, whereas D and trimming came from the DNA. The sample table holds about 50,000 clones, of which around 92% were seen once. The ten top clones hold roughly 2.3% of the sample.

With regard to this clone: It has no known antigen specificity. No base qualities exist here, and no much larger clone lies one base off it.

CDR3 length: 12 amino acids, cysteine to phenylalanine. Just CDR3 DNA is preserved here, 36 bases in frame from base 1. CDR1 is given as ENHRY and CDR2 as SYGVKD, both from the germline V gene. Trimming at the junction amounts to 3 bases on V and 2 bases on J, and the germline ends lie 5 bases apart. The chain links TRBV10-3 with TRBJ2-7; the D gene remains uncertain. Material: PBMCs, obtained from a glioma patient whose treatment included an IDH1 peptide vaccine. The TCR sequence derives from a man aged 45-60 years with glioma. The nucleotide sequence is given as TGTGCCATCAGTGATCACGCCTACGAGCAGTACTTC. Protein translation: CAISDHAYEQYF.